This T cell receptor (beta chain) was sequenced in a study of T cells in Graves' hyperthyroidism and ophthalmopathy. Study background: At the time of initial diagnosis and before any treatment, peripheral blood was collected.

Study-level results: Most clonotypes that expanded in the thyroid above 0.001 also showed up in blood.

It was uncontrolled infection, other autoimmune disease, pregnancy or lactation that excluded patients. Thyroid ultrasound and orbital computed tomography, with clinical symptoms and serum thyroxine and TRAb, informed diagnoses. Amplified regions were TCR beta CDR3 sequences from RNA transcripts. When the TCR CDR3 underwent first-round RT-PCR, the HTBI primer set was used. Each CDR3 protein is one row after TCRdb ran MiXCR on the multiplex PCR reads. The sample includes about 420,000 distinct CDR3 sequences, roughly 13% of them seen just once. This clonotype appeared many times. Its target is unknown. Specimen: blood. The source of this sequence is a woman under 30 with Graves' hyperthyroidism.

The CDR3 sequence is CASSFVQSSYEQYF. CDR3 sequence (DNA): TGTGCCAGCAGTTTCGTACAGAGCTCCTACGAGCAGTACTTC. The rearrangement uses TRBV28 and TRBJ2-7; no clear D gene. Germline CDR1 reads MDHEN; CDR2 reads SYDVKM. V lost 3 bases and J 0 bases, leaving 9 bases between the germline ends. The CDR3 totals 14 residues.